This T cell receptor (beta chain) was profiled in a study of blood T cell repertoires in COVID-19. At the level of the study: Samples representing acute and convalescent COVID-19 were sourced from the United States, Italy and Spain. From T cells, B-cell-depleted T cells, or PBMCs came the material, which was cDNA or gDNA.

Germline CDR1 reads LGHDT; CDR2 reads YNNKEL (reference sequence). The CDR3 extends over 14 amino acids. With 4 bases clipped from V and 7 bases from J, the junction kept 7 bases outside the gene matches. Repertoires were generated with immunoSEQ multiplex PCR, while TCRdb's copy carries only in-frame clones and drops some. The table has about 97,000 clones, around four fifths seen once. Source material: peripheral blood. The receptor comes from a man in his 70s with acute or convalescent COVID-19. The J gene is TRBJ1-2, the V gene TRBV3-1 (or the pseudogene TRBV3-2); 9 bases line up with TRBD1. CDR3 protein: CASSPLGTGSGYTF. CDR3 bases: TGTGCCAGCAGCCCTCTAGGGACAGGGTCTGGCTACACCTTC.